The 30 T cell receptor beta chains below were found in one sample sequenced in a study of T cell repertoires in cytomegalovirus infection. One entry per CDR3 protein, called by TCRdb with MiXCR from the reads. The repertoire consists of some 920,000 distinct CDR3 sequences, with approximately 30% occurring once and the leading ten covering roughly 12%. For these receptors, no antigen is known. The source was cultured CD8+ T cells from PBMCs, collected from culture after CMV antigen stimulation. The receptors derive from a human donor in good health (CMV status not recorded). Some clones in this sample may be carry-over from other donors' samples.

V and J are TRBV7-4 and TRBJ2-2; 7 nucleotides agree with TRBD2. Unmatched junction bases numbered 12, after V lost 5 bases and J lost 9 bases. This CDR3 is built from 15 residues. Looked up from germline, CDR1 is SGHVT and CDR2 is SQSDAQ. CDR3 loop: CASSETSRGTRELFF. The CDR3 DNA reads TGTGCCAGCAGCGAGACTAGCCGAGGGACCCGGGAGCTGTTTTTT.

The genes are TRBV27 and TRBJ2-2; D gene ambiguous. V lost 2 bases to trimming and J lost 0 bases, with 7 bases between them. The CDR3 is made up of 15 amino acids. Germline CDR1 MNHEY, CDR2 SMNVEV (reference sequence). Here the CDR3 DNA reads TGTGCCAGCAGTTTAAGCTTTCCGAACACCGGGGAGCTGTTTTTT. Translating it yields CASSLSFPNTGELFF.

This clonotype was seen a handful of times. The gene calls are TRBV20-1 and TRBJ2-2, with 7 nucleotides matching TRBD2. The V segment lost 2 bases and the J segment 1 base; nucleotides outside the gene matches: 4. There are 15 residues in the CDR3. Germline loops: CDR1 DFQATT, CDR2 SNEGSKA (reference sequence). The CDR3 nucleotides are TGCAGTGCTAGACTATGGGGGGGGAACACCGGGGAGCTGTTTTTT. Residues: CSARLWGGNTGELFF.

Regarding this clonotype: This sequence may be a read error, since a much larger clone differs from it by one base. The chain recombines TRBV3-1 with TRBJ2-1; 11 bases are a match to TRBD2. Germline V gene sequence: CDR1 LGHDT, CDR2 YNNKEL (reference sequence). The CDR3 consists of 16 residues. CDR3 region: CASSPTRLAGYNKQFF. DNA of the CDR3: TGTGCCAGCAGCCCCACCCGACTAGCGGGGTACAATAAGCAGTTCTTC.

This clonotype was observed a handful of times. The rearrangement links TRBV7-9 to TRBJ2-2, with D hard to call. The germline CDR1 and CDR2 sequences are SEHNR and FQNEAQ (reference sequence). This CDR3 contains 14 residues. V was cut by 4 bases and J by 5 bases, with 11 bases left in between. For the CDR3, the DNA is TGTGCCAGCAGCTCTACGGACCGAACCGGGGAGCTGTTTTTT. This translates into CASSSTDRTGELFF.

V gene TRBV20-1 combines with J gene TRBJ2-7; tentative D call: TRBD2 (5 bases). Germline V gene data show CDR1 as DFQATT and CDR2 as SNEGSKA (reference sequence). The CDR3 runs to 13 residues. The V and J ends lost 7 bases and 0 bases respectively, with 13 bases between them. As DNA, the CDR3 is TGCAGTGGTGCGGGTCTTAGCTCCTACGAGCAGTACTTC. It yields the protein CSGAGLSSYEQYF.

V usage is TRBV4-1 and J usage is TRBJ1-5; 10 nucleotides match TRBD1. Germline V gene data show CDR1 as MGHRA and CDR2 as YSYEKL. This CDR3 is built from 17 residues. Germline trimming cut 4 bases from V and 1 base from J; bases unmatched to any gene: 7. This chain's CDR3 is CASSPAEGQGSNQPQHF. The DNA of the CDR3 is TGCGCCAGCAGCCCGGCGGAGGGACAGGGGAGCAATCAGCCCCAGCATTTT.

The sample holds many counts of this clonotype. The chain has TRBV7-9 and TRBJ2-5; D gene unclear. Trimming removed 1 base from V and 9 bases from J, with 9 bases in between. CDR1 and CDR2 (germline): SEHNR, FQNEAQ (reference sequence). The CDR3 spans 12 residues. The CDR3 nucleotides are TGTGCCAGCAGCTTAGACCAGTGGGCCCAGTACTTC. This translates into CASSLDQWAQYF.

CDR3 coding DNA: TGTGCCAGCAGCTTATATGGCGGCCCGGAAGATGAAAAACTGTTTTTT. Translating it yields CASSLYGGPEDEKLFF. This rearrangement joins TRBV7-9 to TRBJ1-4; D uncertain. Trimming cost V 2 bases and J 6 bases, with 16 bases left between them. The CDR3 totals 16 residues. Germline CDR1 and CDR2: SEHNR and FQNEAQ (reference sequence). Combining the CDR3 with reference TRBV7-9 and TRBJ1-4 gives the whole variable domain DTGVSQNPRHKITKRGQNVTFRCDPISEHNRLYWYRQTLGQGPEFLTYFQNEAQLEKSRLLSDRFSAERPKGSFSTLEIQRTEQGDSAMYLCASSLYGGPEDEKLFFGSGTQLSVL.

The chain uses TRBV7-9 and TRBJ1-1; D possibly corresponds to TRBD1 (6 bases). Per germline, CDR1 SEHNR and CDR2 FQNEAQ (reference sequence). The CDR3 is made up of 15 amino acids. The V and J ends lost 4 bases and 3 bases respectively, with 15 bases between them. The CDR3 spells CASSYREAGYTEAFF. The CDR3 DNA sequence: TGTGCCAGCAGCTACAGGGAGGCGGGGTACACTGAAGCTTTCTTT.

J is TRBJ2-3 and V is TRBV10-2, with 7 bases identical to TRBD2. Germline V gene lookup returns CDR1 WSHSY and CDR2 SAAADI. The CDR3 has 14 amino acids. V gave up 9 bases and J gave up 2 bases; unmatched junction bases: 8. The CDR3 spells CASGGGRYTDTQYF. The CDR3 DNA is TGCGCCAGTGGGGGAGGGAGATACACAGATACGCAGTATTTT.

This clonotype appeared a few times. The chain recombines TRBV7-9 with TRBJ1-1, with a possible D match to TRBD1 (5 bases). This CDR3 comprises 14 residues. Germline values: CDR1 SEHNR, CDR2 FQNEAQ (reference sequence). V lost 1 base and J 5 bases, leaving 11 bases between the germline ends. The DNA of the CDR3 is TGTGCCAGCAGCTTAGTGGTGGGACGTACTGAAGCTTTCTTT. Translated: CASSLVVGRTEAFF.

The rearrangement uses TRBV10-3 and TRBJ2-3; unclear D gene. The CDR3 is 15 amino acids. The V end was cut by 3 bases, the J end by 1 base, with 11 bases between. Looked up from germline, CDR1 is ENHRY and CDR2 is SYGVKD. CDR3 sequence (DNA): TGTGCCATCAGTGATCCCACCGGAGGCACAGATACGCAGTATTTT. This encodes CAISDPTGGTDTQYF.

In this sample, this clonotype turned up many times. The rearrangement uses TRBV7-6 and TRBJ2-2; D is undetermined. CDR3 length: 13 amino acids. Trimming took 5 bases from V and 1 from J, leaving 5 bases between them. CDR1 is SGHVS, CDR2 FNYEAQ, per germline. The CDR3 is CASSPGNTGELFF. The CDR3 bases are TGTGCCAGCAGCCCCGGGAACACCGGGGAGCTGTTTTTT. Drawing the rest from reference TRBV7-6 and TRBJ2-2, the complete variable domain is GAGVSQSPRYKVTKRGQDVALRCDPISGHVSLYWYRQALGQGPEFLTYFNYEAQQDKSGLPNDRFSAERPEGSISTLTIQRTEQRDSAMYRCASSPGNTGELFFGEGSRLTVL.

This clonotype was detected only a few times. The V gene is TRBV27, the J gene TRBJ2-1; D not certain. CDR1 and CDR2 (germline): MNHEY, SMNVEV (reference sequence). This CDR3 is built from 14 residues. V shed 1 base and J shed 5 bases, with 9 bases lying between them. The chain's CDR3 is CASSLYRADNEQFF. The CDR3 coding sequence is TGTGCCAGCAGTTTATATCGGGCGGACAATGAGCAGTTCTTC.

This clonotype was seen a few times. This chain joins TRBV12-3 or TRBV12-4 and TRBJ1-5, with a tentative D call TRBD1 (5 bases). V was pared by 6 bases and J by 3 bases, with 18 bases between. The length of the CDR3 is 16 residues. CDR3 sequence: CASSKITDSYNQPQHF. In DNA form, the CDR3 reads TGTGCCAGCAGCAAGATCACAGACAGCTACAATCAGCCCCAGCATTTT.

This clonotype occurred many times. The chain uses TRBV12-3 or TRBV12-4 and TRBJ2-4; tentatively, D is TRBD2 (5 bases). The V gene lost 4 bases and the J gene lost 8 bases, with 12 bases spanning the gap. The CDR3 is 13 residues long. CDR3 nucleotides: TGTGCCAGCAGTTACCTCTTCGGGGACATTCAGTACTTC. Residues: CASSYLFGDIQYF.

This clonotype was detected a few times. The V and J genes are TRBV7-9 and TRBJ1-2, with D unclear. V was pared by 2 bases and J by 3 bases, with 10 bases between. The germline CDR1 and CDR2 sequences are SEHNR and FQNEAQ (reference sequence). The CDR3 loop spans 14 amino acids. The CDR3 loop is CASSLTRTDYGYTF. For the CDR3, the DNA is TGTGCCAGCAGCTTAACTCGTACTGACTATGGCTACACCTTC. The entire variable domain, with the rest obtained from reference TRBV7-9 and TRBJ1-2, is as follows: DTGVSQNPRHKITKRGQNVTFRCDPISEHNRLYWYRQTLGQGPEFLTYFQNEAQLEKSRLLSDRFSAERPKGSFSTLEIQRTEQGDSAMYLCASSLTRTDYGYTFGSGTRLTVV.

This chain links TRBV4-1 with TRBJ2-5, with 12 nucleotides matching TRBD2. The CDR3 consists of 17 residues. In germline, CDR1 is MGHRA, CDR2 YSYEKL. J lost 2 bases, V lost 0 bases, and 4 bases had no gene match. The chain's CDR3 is CASSQDGLAGPQETQYF. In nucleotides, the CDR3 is TGCGCCAGCAGCCAAGATGGACTAGCGGGACCTCAAGAGACCCAGTACTTC.

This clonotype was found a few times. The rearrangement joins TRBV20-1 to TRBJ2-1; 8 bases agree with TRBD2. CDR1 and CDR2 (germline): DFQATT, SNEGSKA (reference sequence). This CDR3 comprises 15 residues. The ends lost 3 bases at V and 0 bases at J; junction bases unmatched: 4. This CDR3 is CSASSSGGSYNEQFF. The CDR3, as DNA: TGCAGTGCTAGTTCAAGCGGGGGCTCCTACAATGAGCAGTTCTTC.

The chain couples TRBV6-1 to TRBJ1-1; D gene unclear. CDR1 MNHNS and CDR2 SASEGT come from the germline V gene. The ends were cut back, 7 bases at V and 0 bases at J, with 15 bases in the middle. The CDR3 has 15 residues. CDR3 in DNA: TGTGCCAGCACTCTTACTGGTACAATGAACACTGAAGCTTTCTTT. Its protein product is CASTLTGTMNTEAFF.

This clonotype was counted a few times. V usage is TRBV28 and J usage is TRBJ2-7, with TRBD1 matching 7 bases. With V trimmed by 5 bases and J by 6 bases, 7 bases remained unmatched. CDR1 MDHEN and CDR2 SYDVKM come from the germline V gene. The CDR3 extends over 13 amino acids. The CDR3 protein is CASSVNRGREQYV. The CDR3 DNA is TGTGCCAGCAGTGTCAACAGGGGACGCGAGCAGTACGTC.

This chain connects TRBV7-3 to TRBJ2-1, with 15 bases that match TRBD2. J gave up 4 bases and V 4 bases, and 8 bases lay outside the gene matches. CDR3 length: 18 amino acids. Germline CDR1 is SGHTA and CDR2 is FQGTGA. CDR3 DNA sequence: TGTGCCAGCAGCTCAAGGACTAGCGGGGGGGCTATTTACAATGAGCAGTTCTTC. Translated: CASSSRTSGGAIYNEQFF.

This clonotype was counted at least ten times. In DNA, the CDR3 is TGTGCCAGCAGCCCGGACGGACGCAATCAGCCCCAGCATTTT. Translated, it gives CASSPDGRNQPQHF. V and J are TRBV7-8 and TRBJ1-5; no reliable D call. Germline assignment: CDR1 SGHVS and CDR2 FQNEAQ. V was pared by 5 bases and J by 2 bases, with 10 bases between. This CDR3 is built from 14 residues.

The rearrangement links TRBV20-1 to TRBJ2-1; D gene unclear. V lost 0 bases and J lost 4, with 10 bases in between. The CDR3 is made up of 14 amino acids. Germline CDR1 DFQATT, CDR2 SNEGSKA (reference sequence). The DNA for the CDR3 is TGCAGTGCTAGAGATACGGCTGTTTACAATGAGCAGTTCTTC. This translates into CSARDTAVYNEQFF.

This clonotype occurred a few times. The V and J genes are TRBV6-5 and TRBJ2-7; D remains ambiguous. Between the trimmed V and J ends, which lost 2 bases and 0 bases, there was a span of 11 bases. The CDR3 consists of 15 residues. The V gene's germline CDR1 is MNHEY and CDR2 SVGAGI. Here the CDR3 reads CASSYGRSSSYEQYF. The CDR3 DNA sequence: TGTGCCAGCAGTTACGGCCGGTCGAGCTCCTACGAGCAGTACTTC.

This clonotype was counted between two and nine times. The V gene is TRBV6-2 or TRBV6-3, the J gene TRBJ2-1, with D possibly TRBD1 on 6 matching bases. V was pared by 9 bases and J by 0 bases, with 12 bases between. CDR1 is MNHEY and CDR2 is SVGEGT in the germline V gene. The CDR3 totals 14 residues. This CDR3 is CASQQGHSYNEQFF. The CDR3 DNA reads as TGTGCCAGTCAACAGGGCCACTCCTACAATGAGCAGTTCTTC.

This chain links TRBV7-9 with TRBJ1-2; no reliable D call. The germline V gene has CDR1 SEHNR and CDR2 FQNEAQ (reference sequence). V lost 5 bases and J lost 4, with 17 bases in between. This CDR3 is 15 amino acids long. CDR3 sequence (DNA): TGTGCCAGCAGCACTAGTTCCCGGGAGGTCTATGGCTACACCTTC. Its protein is CASSTSSREVYGYTF.

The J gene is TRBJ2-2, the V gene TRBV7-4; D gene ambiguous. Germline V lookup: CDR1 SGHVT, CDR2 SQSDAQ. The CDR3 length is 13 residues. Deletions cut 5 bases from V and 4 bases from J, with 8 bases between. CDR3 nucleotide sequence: TGTGCCAGCAGCCCCATGAGCACCGGGGAGCTGTTTTTT. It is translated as CASSPMSTGELFF.

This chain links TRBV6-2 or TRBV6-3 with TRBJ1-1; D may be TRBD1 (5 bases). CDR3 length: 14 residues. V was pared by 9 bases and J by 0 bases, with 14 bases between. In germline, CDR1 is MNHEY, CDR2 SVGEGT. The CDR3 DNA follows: TGTGCCAGTTTTCCGGGACCGGTGAACACTGAAGCTTTCTTT. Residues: CASFPGPVNTEAFF.